Sequencing of this TCR beta chain was carried out in a study of shared clonotypes between healthy human individuals. Replicate PCRs from sorted subsets contained 200 ng DNA, which is 30,000 to 35,000 T cell genomes. Using immunoSEQ multiplex PCR, the repertoire was profiled, and TCRdb retains in-frame clones only, with some absent. The sample has 90,000 to 130,000 clones, around 65% seen once; the top ten hold around 25%. The sequence was collected from a woman under 40 in good health. Sequencing was performed on memory CD8+ T cells sorted from blood. Subset of the sample: CD45RO+ cells pooled with CCR7-negative TemRA cells.

The CDR3 loop is CAWSVQGADTGELFF. DNA of the CDR3: TGTGCCTGGAGTGTTCAGGGGGCAGATACCGGGGAGCTGTTTTTT. V and J are TRBV30 and TRBJ2-2; 8 bases align to TRBD1. V gave up 0 bases and J gave up 5 bases; unmatched junction bases: 5. This CDR3 spans 15 amino acids. In germline, CDR1 is GTSNPN, CDR2 SVGIG (reference sequence).